These 28 T cell receptor beta chains share one sample of origin, sequenced in a study of blood T cell repertoires in COVID-19. Method: immunoSEQ multiplex PCR; TCRdb's copy keeps in-frame clones and lacks some. Among approximately 210,000 clones listed, around four fifths were seen once. The sequenced material came from peripheral blood. Receptors originate from a woman aged 50 to 60 with active or convalescent COVID-19.

The chain links TRBV12-3 or TRBV12-4 to TRBJ1-1; D is perhaps TRBD1 (5 bases). V gave up 0 bases and J gave up 3 bases, with 5 bases separating them. The CDR3 loop spans 13 amino acids. The DNA of the CDR3 is TGTGCCAGCAGTTTAGCAGGGGACACTGAAGCTTTCTTT. Translation: CASSLAGDTEAFF.

J is TRBJ1-2 and V is TRBV6-4, with 7 nucleotides matching TRBD1. In germline, CDR1 is MRHNA, CDR2 SNTAGT. The J segment lost 4 bases and the V segment lost 2 bases, leaving 4 bases of the junction unmatched. CDR3 length: 14 amino acids. CDR3 nucleotide sequence: TGTGCCAGCAGTGACCTGTCAGGGGGCTATGGCTACACCTTC. Protein product: CASSDLSGGYGYTF.

This chain links TRBV10-2 with TRBJ2-3, with 7 bases fitting TRBD1. The CDR3 loop spans 15 amino acids. V trimming: 2 bases; J trimming: 4 bases; junction bases outside the gene matches: 6. CDR1 and CDR2 from the germline V gene are WSHSY and SAAADI. CDR3 DNA sequence: TGCGCCAGCAGTGAGATGAGGGGGCAACCAGATACGCAGTATTTT. Encoded protein: CASSEMRGQPDTQYF.

The chain links TRBV2 to TRBJ2-1; no clear D gene. Germline V lookup: CDR1 SNHLY, CDR2 FYNNEI. The V end was cut by 6 bases, the J end by 4 bases, with 4 bases between. The CDR3 contains 11 residues. The chain's CDR3 is CASSGYNEQFF. CDR3 DNA: TGTGCCAGCAGCGGGTACAATGAGCAGTTCTTC.

The gene calls are TRBV6-5 and TRBJ2-1, with D possibly TRBD2 on 5 matching bases. V lost 5 bases and J 6 bases, leaving 14 bases between the germline ends. CDR3 size: 14 residues. The V gene's germline CDR1 is MNHEY and CDR2 SVGAGI. For the CDR3, the DNA is TGTGCCAGCAGTCCGCGCGGACTGCCCAATGAGCAGTTCTTC. Its translation is CASSPRGLPNEQFF.

The J gene is TRBJ2-5, the V gene TRBV5-1; the match to TRBD1 covers 11 bases. The CDR3 is 16 residues long. CDR1 is SGHRS, CDR2 YFSETQ, per germline. The V and J ends lost 0 bases and 5 bases, in that order; junction bases with no gene match: 6. In DNA form, the CDR3 reads TGCGCCAGCAGCTTGGGTAGGACAGGGGGCGCGGAGACCCAGTACTTC. The encoded protein is CASSLGRTGGAETQYF.

The chain is built from TRBV5-6 and TRBJ1-6; D gene ambiguous. V gave up 0 bases and J gave up 0 bases, with 10 bases separating them. CDR1 and CDR2 (germline): SGHDT, YYEEEE. The CDR3 spans 17 residues. CDR3 protein: CASSLGLAASYNSPLHF. The CDR3 coding sequence is TGTGCCAGCAGCTTGGGCTTGGCGGCCTCCTATAATTCACCCCTCCACTTT.

This sequence joins TRBV18 and TRBJ1-2; D call uncertain. CDR3 size: 15 residues. V was trimmed by 0 bases and J by 10 bases, leaving 18 bases between them. CDR1 is KGHSH, CDR2 LQKENI, per germline. The chain's CDR3 is CASSPPEGPMADYTF. The CDR3 DNA follows: TGTGCCAGCTCACCACCGGAGGGCCCCATGGCTGACTACACCTTC.

The rearrangement uses TRBV11-3 and TRBJ2-5; the match to TRBD1 covers 8 bases. CDR1 is SGHNT, CDR2 YENEEA, per germline. The ends lost 5 bases at V and 1 base at J; junction bases unmatched: 6. This CDR3 has 15 residues. This CDR3 is CASSLRQGPQETQYF. The CDR3 coding sequence is TGTGCCAGCAGCCTCAGACAGGGGCCCCAAGAGACCCAGTACTTC.

This chain uses TRBV10-3 with TRBJ2-7; TRBD1 matches at 7 bases. J gave up 2 bases and V 9 bases, and 7 bases lay outside the gene matches. Germline V CDR1 and CDR2: ENHRY, SYGVKD. The CDR3 runs 13 residues. The CDR3 DNA sequence: TGTGCCATGGGGACAGAAGTAACCTACGAGCAGTACTTC. Translating it yields CAMGTEVTYEQYF.

The chain couples TRBV6-5 to TRBJ1-1; 7 nucleotides agree with TRBD1. This CDR3 contains 14 residues. Germline-derived CDR1 and CDR2 are MNHEY and SVGAGI. The V segment lost 7 bases and the J segment 4 bases; nucleotides outside the gene matches: 9. The CDR3 sequence: CASTRQGGVTEAFF. CDR3 bases: TGTGCCAGCACCAGACAGGGAGGTGTCACTGAAGCTTTCTTT.

V usage is TRBV6-1 and J usage is TRBJ2-3, with D tentatively TRBD1 (6 bases). V was cut by 3 bases and J by 8 bases, with 15 bases left in between. The CDR3 totals 14 residues. Per the germline V gene, CDR1 is MNHNS and CDR2 is SASEGT. DNA for the CDR3: TGTGCCAGCAGTGAGGCAGGGGAAGCGAGTACGCAGTATTTT. It specifies CASSEAGEASTQYF.

The V gene is TRBV10-2, the J gene TRBJ2-5, with D perhaps TRBD2 (6 bases). Trimming shortened V by 0 bases and J by 7 bases, and 15 bases separated the two germline ends. The germline V gene encodes CDR1 WSHSY and CDR2 SAAADI. This CDR3 spans 15 amino acids. The CDR3 protein is CASSESWRDFGTQYF. CDR3 coding DNA: TGCGCCAGCAGTGAGTCCTGGAGGGACTTCGGGACCCAGTACTTC.

V gene TRBV30 combines with J gene TRBJ2-6; weak D call: TRBD2 (5 bases). In germline, CDR1 is GTSNPN, CDR2 SVGIG (reference sequence). V was clipped by 0 bases and J by 0 bases, with 6 bases between them. CDR3 size: 15 residues. The CDR3 nucleotides read TGTGCCTGGAGTGTTGGACTCTCTGGGGCCAACGTCCTGACTTTC. It is translated as CAWSVGLSGANVLTF.

This chain links TRBV29-1 with TRBJ1-1; D gene ambiguous. Germline V CDR1 and CDR2: SQVTM, ANQGSEA. Trimming removed 7 bases at V and 0 bases at J, with 9 bases between. The CDR3 spans 12 residues. The CDR3 sequence is CSAPRMNTEAFF. CDR3 nucleotide sequence: TGCAGCGCGCCCCGTATGAACACTGAAGCTTTCTTT. Using reference TRBV29-1 and TRBJ1-1 for the parts outside the CDR3, the full variable domain is SAVISQKPSRDICQRGTSLTIQCQVDSQVTMMFWYRQQPGQSLTLIATANQGSEATYESGFVIDKFPISRPNLTFSTLTVSNMSPEDSSIYLCSAPRMNTEAFFGQGTRLTVV.

This clone came up a few times. The gene calls are TRBV7-2 and TRBJ2-1; 7 positions match TRBD2. The trim removed 1 base at V and 2 bases at J, leaving 5 bases unmatched. CDR1 is SGHTA and CDR2 is FQGNSA in the germline V gene. This CDR3 is built from 16 residues. CDR3 nucleotide sequence: TGTGCCAGCAGCTTAGGGGGCGGGAGCACCTACAATGAGCAGTTCTTC. It translates to CASSLGGGSTYNEQFF.

The J gene is TRBJ1-6, the V gene TRBV5-1; 8 bases match TRBD1. Germline values: CDR1 SGHRS, CDR2 YFSETQ. CDR3 size: 14 residues. V gave up 4 bases and J gave up 6 bases; unmatched junction bases: 3. Here the CDR3 reads CASSPGQVNSPLHF. The CDR3 DNA sequence: TGCGCCAGCAGCCCGGGACAGGTTAATTCACCCCTCCACTTT. Full variable domain (remainder filled in from reference TRBV5-1 and TRBJ1-6): KAGVTQTPRYLIKTRGQQVTLSCSPISGHRSVSWYQQTPGQGLQFLFEYFSETQRNKGNFPGRFSGRQFSNSRSEMNVSTLELGDSALYLCASSPGQVNSPLHFGNGTRLTVT.

For this clone: One end of the junction fails to match germline, which may point to a read error. This rearrangement joins TRBV11-2 to TRBJ2-5; 12 nucleotides align to TRBD2. CDR1 is SGHAT, CDR2 FQNNGV, per germline. The CDR3 is made up of 15 amino acids. Here the CDR3 reads CASSLGATSGGRRDF. CDR3 nucleotides: TGTGCCAGCAGCTTAGGCGCGACTAGCGGGGGACGGCGGGACTTC.

The chain links TRBV5-4 to TRBJ2-2; tentatively, D is TRBD1 (5 bases). In germline, CDR1 is SGHNT, CDR2 YYREEE (reference sequence). This CDR3 is 16 amino acids long. Trimming removed 4 bases from V and 3 bases from J, with 16 bases in between. The CDR3 DNA sequence: TGTGCCAGCAGCCGCCTAGGGTTAGGGGACACCGGGGAGCTGTTTTTT. It yields the protein CASSRLGLGDTGELFF.

The chain carries TRBV28 and TRBJ2-7; 11 nucleotides align to TRBD2. Germline V gene sequence: CDR1 MDHEN, CDR2 SYDVKM. The CDR3 runs 15 residues. Trimming took 7 bases from V and 4 from J; bases not matched to a gene: 9. The CDR3 DNA reads TGTGCCAGCATTTCCGCCGGGACTAGCGGATACGAGCAGTACTTC. This translates into CASISAGTSGYEQYF.

The CDR3 loop is CASSRNLIGTGLSYEQYV. DNA for the CDR3: TGTGCCAGCAGCAGGAACCTAATCGGGACAGGGCTCTCCTACGAGCAGTACGTC. The V gene is TRBV5-8, the J gene TRBJ2-7; 9 bases fit TRBD1. Trimming cost V 4 bases and J 0 bases; bases outside gene matches: 14. Germline V CDR1 and CDR2: SGHTS, YDEGEE. This CDR3 region has 18 residues.

The chain combines TRBV19 with TRBJ1-5; D is possibly TRBD1 (5 bases). The CDR3 runs to 13 residues. CDR1 LNHDA and CDR2 SQIVND come from the germline V gene (reference sequence). V lost 8 bases and J lost 3, with 11 bases in between. CDR3 amino acids: CASSAGVNQPQHF. The CDR3 bases are TGTGCCAGTTCGGCGGGGGTCAATCAGCCCCAGCATTTT.

The chain joins TRBV11-2 to TRBJ2-7; the D gene is possibly TRBD1 (5 bases). The germline V gene encodes CDR1 SGHAT and CDR2 FQNNGV. The germline V and J ends were trimmed by 2 bases and 2 bases, with 10 bases remaining between them. The CDR3 has 14 residues. The CDR3 DNA follows: TGTGCCAGCAGCTTAACAGGATTAACCTACGAGCAGTACTTC. Translation gives CASSLTGLTYEQYF.

The rearrangement links TRBV5-4 to TRBJ2-2; TRBD2 matches 9 bases. With V trimmed by 5 bases and J by 4 bases, 9 bases remained unmatched. CDR3 length: 16 residues. Germline V gives CDR1 SGHNT, CDR2 YYREEE (reference sequence). The CDR3 DNA follows: TGTGCCAGCAGACGGGAGGCGGGAGGGGTCACCGGGGAGCTGTTTTTT. This codes for CASRREAGGVTGELFF.

The chain is built from TRBV19 and TRBJ1-6; TRBD1 is a possible D gene (5 bases). Trimming took off 6 bases at V and 5 bases at J, with 14 bases between the two ends. This CDR3 has 15 amino acids. The germline V gene encodes CDR1 LNHDA and CDR2 SQIVND (reference sequence). Here the CDR3 reads CASREGPLDNSPLHF. DNA of the CDR3: TGTGCCAGTAGGGAGGGACCGCTCGATAATTCACCCCTCCACTTT.

The chain employs TRBV28 and TRBJ1-2; 10 positions agree with TRBD1. J lost 8 bases, V lost 4 bases, and 16 bases had no gene match. Germline V gives CDR1 MDHEN, CDR2 SYDVKM. The CDR3 is 17 residues long. The CDR3 reads CASSSPSVGDRGSGYTF. The CDR3 DNA reads TGTGCCAGCAGTTCTCCCTCAGTGGGGGACAGGGGAAGCGGCTACACCTTC.

The V call is TRBV5-1, the J call TRBJ2-7; TRBD2 matches 14 bases. Per germline, CDR1 SGHRS and CDR2 YFSETQ. The CDR3 totals 15 residues. V dropped 7 bases and J dropped 9; count of bases not matched to a gene: 12. The CDR3 nucleotides are TGCGCCAGCCGACCGGGACTAGCGGGAGCATTGAGGCAGTACTTC. Translated: CASRPGLAGALRQYF.

The J gene is TRBJ1-1, the V gene TRBV7-6; possible D gene TRBD1, 6 bases. Per germline, CDR1 SGHVS and CDR2 FNYEAQ. This CDR3 region has 15 residues. Trimming removed 1 base from V and 0 bases from J, with 9 bases in between. For the CDR3, the DNA is TGTGCCAGCAGCTTAGGGGGACATATGAACACTGAAGCTTTCTTT. It encodes CASSLGGHMNTEAFF.